Listed below are T cell receptor beta chains from one sample, sequenced in a study of metastatic and nonmetastatic thyroid tumors. With MiXCR, TCRdb called clones anew from the PCR reads. This sample yields 20,000 to 25,000 clones, of which more than 20% are seen a single time; around 12% belongs to the top ten. Sample: tumor tissue. The receptor set was obtained from a male donor with papillary thyroid cancer or a benign thyroid nodule (not recorded which). Some clones in this sample may be carry-over from other donors' samples. CDR3s include the opening cysteine and the closing phenylalanine or tryptophan. The D gene is left open where the match is weak. The listing skips clone size in some rows; elsewhere it reads once, few, many or a size class.

abundance: -; d_gene: TRBD1; v_gene: TRBV20-1; j_gene: TRBJ2-2; CDR3aa: CSAREHTRGPWLFF; CDR3nt: TGCAGTGCTAGAGAACACACTAGGGGGCCATGGCTGTTTTTT
abundance: many; d_gene: -; v_gene: TRBV6-1; j_gene: TRBJ2-2; CDR3aa: CASSARDKNTGELFF; CDR3nt: TGTGCCAGCAGTGCCCGGGACAAGAACACCGGGGAGCTGTTTTTT
abundance: many; d_gene: -; v_gene: TRBV14; j_gene: TRBJ1-2; CDR3aa: CASSHFKVPNYGYTF; CDR3nt: TGTGCCAGCAGCCATTTCAAAGTTCCCAACTATGGCTACACCTTC
abundance: many; d_gene: TRBD2; v_gene: TRBV20-1; j_gene: TRBJ2-3; CDR3aa: CSATLAEITDTQYF; CDR3nt: TGCAGTGCTACTCTAGCGGAGATCACAGATACGCAGTATTTT
abundance: many; d_gene: TRBD1; v_gene: TRBV6-5; j_gene: TRBJ1-5; CDR3aa: CASSPGTGGGQPQHF; CDR3nt: TGTGCCAGCAGTCCCGGGACAGGGGGCGGTCAGCCCCAGCATTTT
abundance: many; d_gene: -; v_gene: TRBV9; j_gene: TRBJ2-1; CDR3aa: CASSVDSYNEQFF; CDR3nt: TGTGCCAGCAGCGTGGACTCCTACAATGAGCAGTTCTTC
abundance: many; d_gene: -; v_gene: TRBV6-1; j_gene: TRBJ1-4; CDR3aa: CASSAGGQNEKLFF; CDR3nt: TGTGCCAGCAGTGCGGGGGGGCAAAATGAAAAACTGTTTTTT
abundance: many; d_gene: TRBD1; v_gene: TRBV2; j_gene: TRBJ1-6; CDR3aa: CASTYRDRANSPLHF; CDR3nt: TGTGCCAGCACCTATAGGGACAGGGCAAATTCACCCCTCCACTTT
abundance: few; d_gene: -; v_gene: TRBV6-1; j_gene: TRBJ2-1; CDR3aa: CASKYRINEQLF; CDR3nt: TGTGCCAGCAAGTACAGAATCAATGAGCAGCTCTTC
abundance: many; d_gene: TRBD1; v_gene: TRBV11-1; j_gene: TRBJ1-2; CDR3aa: CASRSNRTGSDYGYTF; CDR3nt: TGTGCCAGCAGATCAAACCGGACAGGGAGTGACTATGGCTACACCTTC
abundance: -; d_gene: -; v_gene: TRBV20-1; j_gene: TRBJ2-2; CDR3aa: CSAREGEGTGELFF; CDR3nt: TGCAGTGCTAGAGAGGGAGAGGGCACCGGGGAGCTGTTTTTT
abundance: many; d_gene: -; v_gene: TRBV3-1; j_gene: TRBJ1-1; CDR3aa: CASSPNFGTEAFF; CDR3nt: TGTGCCAGCAGCCCTAACTTTGGCACTGAAGCTTTCTTT
abundance: medium-sized; d_gene: TRBD1; v_gene: TRBV5-1; j_gene: TRBJ1-2; CDR3aa: CASSWGQGANYGYTF; CDR3nt: TGCGCCAGCAGCTGGGGACAGGGGGCAAACTATGGCTACACCTTC
abundance: many; d_gene: -; v_gene: TRBV5-1; j_gene: TRBJ2-1; CDR3aa: CASREGGPYNEQFF; CDR3nt: TGCGCCAGCAGAGAAGGGGGGCCTTACAATGAGCAGTTCTTC
abundance: -; d_gene: -; v_gene: TRBV7-9; j_gene: TRBJ2-7; CDR3aa: CASSWEWSGLYF; CDR3nt: TGTGCCAGCAGCTGGGAATGGAGTGGGCTGTACTTC
abundance: medium-sized; d_gene: TRBD1; v_gene: TRBV20-1; j_gene: TRBJ2-7; CDR3aa: CSARGETGRGDEQYF; CDR3nt: TGCAGTGCTAGAGGGGAGACAGGGCGTGGGGACGAGCAGTACTTC
abundance: -; d_gene: -; v_gene: TRBV15; j_gene: TRBJ2-3; CDR3aa: CATSIDNWGTTDTQYF; CDR3nt: TGTGCCACCAGCATAGATAATTGGGGAACCACAGATACGCAGTATTTC
abundance: -; d_gene: TRBD1; v_gene: TRBV4-3; j_gene: TRBJ2-1; CDR3aa: CASSQEYRGYEQFF; CDR3nt: TGCGCCAGCAGCCAAGAGTACAGGGGGTATGAGCAGTTCTTC
abundance: -; d_gene: -; v_gene: TRBV11-1; j_gene: TRBJ2-7; CDR3aa: CASSPPRGMSSYEQYF; CDR3nt: TGTGCCAGCAGCCCCCCCAGGGGAATGAGCTCCTACGAGCAGTACTTC
abundance: few; d_gene: -; v_gene: TRBV10-1; j_gene: TRBJ2-7; CDR3aa: CASSDGSPNEQYF; CDR3nt: TGCGCCAGCAGTGATGGGTCACCCAACGAGCAGTACTTC
abundance: many; d_gene: TRBD2; v_gene: TRBV10-2; j_gene: TRBJ2-1; CDR3aa: CASLSGRARNEQFF; CDR3nt: TGCGCCAGTTTGAGCGGGAGGGCTAGGAATGAGCAGTTCTTC
abundance: many; d_gene: TRBD1; v_gene: TRBV14; j_gene: TRBJ2-7; CDR3aa: CASSQGTGSFYEQYF; CDR3nt: TGTGCCAGCAGCCAAGGGACAGGGAGTTTTTACGAGCAGTACTTC
abundance: many; d_gene: -; v_gene: TRBV14; j_gene: TRBJ2-7; CDR3aa: CASSQGTSLGSYEQYF; CDR3nt: TGTGCCAGCAGCCAAGGAACCTCACTCGGCTCCTACGAGCAGTACTTC
abundance: few; d_gene: -; v_gene: TRBV7-2; j_gene: TRBJ2-1; CDR3aa: CASSWDQLEQFF; CDR3nt: TGTGCCAGCAGCTGGGACCAGCTAGAGCAGTTCTTC
abundance: -; d_gene: -; v_gene: TRBV25-1; j_gene: TRBJ1-5; CDR3aa: CASSELDGTDTQHF; CDR3nt: TGTGCCAGCAGTGAACTGGATGGTACAGATACGCAGCATTTT
abundance: many; d_gene: -; v_gene: TRBV7-2; j_gene: TRBJ1-1; CDR3aa: CASSPFSRDTKAFF; CDR3nt: TGTGCCAGCAGCCCGTTTAGTAGGGATACAAAAGCTTTCTTT
abundance: many; d_gene: -; v_gene: TRBV19; j_gene: TRBJ1-4; CDR3aa: CASSSDGRTNEKLFF; CDR3nt: TGTGCCAGTAGCTCAGACGGGAGGACTAATGAAAAACTGTTTTTT
abundance: many; d_gene: -; v_gene: TRBV3-1; j_gene: TRBJ1-6; CDR3aa: CASSPSPQGVPLHF; CDR3nt: TGTGCCAGCAGCCCTAGCCCACAGGGTGTACCCCTCCACTTT
abundance: many; d_gene: TRBD2; v_gene: TRBV15; j_gene: TRBJ2-2; CDR3aa: CATSRVPGTSGWGTGELFF; CDR3nt: TGTGCCACCAGCAGAGTTCCCGGGACTAGCGGGTGGGGCACCGGGGAGCTGTTTTTT
abundance: many; d_gene: -; v_gene: TRBV6-1; j_gene: TRBJ2-1; CDR3aa: CASSEWGQGAYNEQFF; CDR3nt: TGTGCCAGCAGTGAATGGGGGCAGGGAGCCTACAATGAGCAGTTCTTC
abundance: -; d_gene: TRBD2; v_gene: TRBV28; j_gene: TRBJ2-1; CDR3aa: CASSSSSGRPDNEQFF; CDR3nt: TGTGCCAGCAGTTCCTCTAGCGGGAGACCTGACAATGAGCAGTTCTTC
abundance: many; d_gene: -; v_gene: TRBV29-1; j_gene: TRBJ2-5; CDR3aa: CSVDSAAGQETQYF; CDR3nt: TGCAGCGTTGATTCTGCGGCCGGGCAAGAGACCCAGTACTTC
abundance: -; d_gene: -; v_gene: TRBV7-6; j_gene: TRBJ1-3; CDR3aa: CASSLEVPSGAGNTIYF; CDR3nt: TGTGCCAGCAGCTTAGAAGTTCCGTCTGGCGCTGGAAACACCATATATTTT
abundance: few; d_gene: TRBD2; v_gene: TRBV15; j_gene: TRBJ2-1; CDR3aa: CATSRGLAGGPAYNEQFF; CDR3nt: TGTGCCACCAGCAGGGGACTAGCGGGAGGGCCCGCCTACAATGAGCAGTTCTTC
abundance: many; d_gene: -; v_gene: TRBV20-1; j_gene: TRBJ2-1; CDR3aa: CSATTRSGGAGDNEQFF; CDR3nt: TGCAGTGCTACCACCCGGTCAGGAGGGGCAGGGGACAATGAGCAGTTCTTC
abundance: -; d_gene: TRBD1; v_gene: TRBV18; j_gene: TRBJ2-7; CDR3aa: CASSGGQVNSYEQYF; CDR3nt: TGTGCCAGCTCAGGCGGACAGGTTAACTCCTACGAGCAGTACTTC
abundance: many; d_gene: TRBD1; v_gene: TRBV28; j_gene: TRBJ2-5; CDR3aa: CASSLSSRGRETQYF; CDR3nt: TGTGCCAGCAGTTTATCTAGCAGGGGGCGAGAGACCCAGTACTTC
abundance: -; d_gene: -; v_gene: TRBV20-1; j_gene: TRBJ2-1; CDR3aa: CSARRLALYNEQFF; CDR3nt: TGCAGTGCTAGGAGGCTAGCTTTATACAATGAGCAGTTCTTC
abundance: few; d_gene: -; v_gene: TRBV5-6; j_gene: TRBJ2-6; CDR3aa: CASSPTTGSFPSGANVLTF; CDR3nt: TGTGCCAGCAGCCCAACAACAGGGTCTTTCCCCTCTGGGGCCAACGTCCTGACTTTC
abundance: many; d_gene: TRBD1; v_gene: TRBV5-1; j_gene: TRBJ2-5; CDR3aa: CASSPRDRDQETQYF; CDR3nt: TGCGCCAGCAGTCCCCGGGACAGGGACCAAGAGACCCAGTACTTC
abundance: many; d_gene: TRBD1; v_gene: TRBV11-2; j_gene: TRBJ2-5; CDR3aa: CASSLEGQGMETQYF; CDR3nt: TGTGCCAGCAGCTTAGAGGGACAGGGAATGGAGACCCAGTACTTC
abundance: -; d_gene: -; v_gene: TRBV6-1; j_gene: TRBJ2-2; CDR3aa: CASSLHPRGGELFF; CDR3nt: TGTGCCAGCAGCCTGCACCCGCGGGGTGGGGAGTTGTTTTTT
abundance: -; d_gene: -; v_gene: TRBV9; j_gene: TRBJ1-1; CDR3aa: CASSPWSSEDTEAFF; CDR3nt: TGTGCCAGCAGCCCCTGGTCCTCCGAGGATACTGAAGCCTTCTTT